This entry concerns a single TCR beta chain. No antigen is known for it. No base quality information exists; no much larger clone differs at one position. The treatment or condition label for this specimen denotes: in vitro stimulation with specific CMV peptide epitopes to enrich CMV-specific T cells. Sequencing instrument: Illumina HiSeq 1500. TCRdb trimmed the raw reads at Q25, called clones with MiXCR and kept productive beta chains. All rows with the same CDR3 protein become a single entry with the most common DNA and genes. The sample includes under 850,000 distinct CDR3 sequences, with around 31% observed a single time. The ten largest clonotypes hold about 18% of the sample. Including the terminal cysteine and phenylalanine, the CDR3 comprises 15 residues. The retained sequence is limited to the CDR3, 45 bases, with the frame set at the first base. Based on the germline V gene (reference sequence), the CDR1 and CDR2 sequences are LGHDT and YNNKEL. Here V drops 5 bases and J drops 1 base, and the junction holds 5 bases not matched to any gene.

The sample comes from a study of T cell repertoires in cytomegalovirus infection (dated by TCRdb to 2018 to 2020). With regard to the full study: Peptide stimulations targeted recently identified HLA-C-restricted CMV epitopes, whose presentation resists viral immunomodulation, together with well-studied HLA-B-restricted epitopes. The HLA type of each donor mattered for the analysis, because public TCR beta signatures pointed to carriage of CMV infection along with the matching HLA type. General findings and caveats noted by the study authors: In the ex vivo response, HLA-C-restricted CMV-specific TCR beta clonotypes were dominant, and in two of eight donors the single most frequent clonotype came from this HLA-C-restricted group. Cumulative frequency of public TCR beta family members discriminated carriers of CMV infection plus the relevant HLA type in this cohort and an independent approximately 360-donor cohort.

The source material was cultured PBMCs, sampled from culture after CMV antigen stimulation. The sequence came from a human donor in good health (CMV status not recorded). Some clones in this sample may be carry-over from other donors' samples. In this chain, TRBV3-1 is recombined with TRBJ1-1, and 9 junction bases match TRBD1. The bases read TGTGCCAGCAGCGATGGGGACAGGGAGAACACTGAAGCTTTCTTT. Its protein is CASSDGDRENTEAFF.